The entry that follows covers one T cell receptor (beta chain) sequence. Its target antigen remains unknown. It has no much larger one-base neighbor in the sample; base qualities were not kept. The source of the sample is a study of cytomegalovirus exposure and HLA in healthy donors (TCRdb year 2017). Regarding the complete study: An earlier analysis of 550 to 700 of the donors reported more than 250 Gb of sequence data and some 100 million unique TCR beta sequences from about 200 million T cells. In addition to the first cohort of 666 subjects, a separate validation cohort of approximately 130 different subjects was used. A few DR-DQ haplotypes were treated as single units for association and clustering because of strong linkage in the cohort. In the later analysis, no new phenotypic data were used to find candidate immune exposures; instead, reliance was placed on TCR beta sequences and their occurrence across donors. An earlier analysis of fewer than 750 of the donors used high-throughput TCR beta sequencing to judge whether each TCR beta V gene segment behaved as functional or pseudogenic. The study profiled the T cell repertoires of 666 subjects by immunosequencing and related them to cytomegalovirus serostatus. Both class I and class II loci were covered by HLA typing, at four-digit resolution. The number of typed donors differed by locus: about 629-630 for A, B, C, DRB1 and DQB1; some 540 for DQA1; approximately 610 for DPA1; and some 470 for DPB1. The study was designed to test whether signatures of past pathogen exposure could be identified by cataloging public T cell receptors. On average, around 240,000 unique TCR beta nucleotide sequences were sequenced per donor among fewer than 500 genotyped donors of the cohort, with 15% to 20% of those sequences being non-productive. Of the roughly 400 genotyped donors, about 84% fell in the genetic ancestry cluster associated with self-reported Caucasian donors. To study patterns of TCR occurrence, a later analysis re-analyzed previously published TCR beta repertoires from 550 to 800 donors and added high-resolution HLA genotyping. High-throughput TCR immunosequencing, statistical association of individual TCRs with disease status, and machine learning were combined to predict cytomegalovirus infection status. A later genetic analysis used genome-wide SNP genotypes for about 65% of the 666 donors, treating that subset as a discovery cohort. Donor age, sex, ethnicity and CMV serostatus were compiled alongside the repertoire data. About 280 gigabases of sequencing data and 70 million to 100 million unique TCR sequences made up an early release that covered several hundred HLA-typed donors. Every repertoire in the discovery cohort had been generated on one and the same sequencing platform.

The cohort comprised under 700 healthy bone marrow donors. Cohort members were all nominally healthy when sampled, although unrecorded immune exposures were likely present. The donor tested CMV seropositive and was one of the 289 seropositive cohort members. Each donor provided a peripheral blood sample, and peripheral blood mononuclear cells were used for TCR beta sequencing. Genomic DNA was extracted from the blood cell samples with the Qiagen DNeasy Blood Extraction Kit. Overall study outcomes, separate from this receptor: Linkage disequilibrium might explain the correlated functional status among segregating V segments, but an unknown experimental factor could not be ruled out. Immune exposure information for the cohort was limited to CMV serostatus. According to a later analysis, TCR association rates differed among HLA loci, with DRB1 alleles showing the most associated TCRs and HLA-C alleles showing the fewest. Strong co-occurrence of HLA alleles, especially DR and DQ, made assigning TCR associations to individual alleles difficult. The study gave a list of about 150 TCR beta chains associated with cytomegalovirus. Some IMGT-functional V segments, including TRBV6-2 and TRBV6-3, could not be distinguished by the 87-base-pair reads and were therefore excluded. A later genetic analysis reported fewer N-insertions in productive TCRs among donors in an Asian-associated ancestry cluster than the roughly 670-donor mean. A further reported finding was that TCR beta sequences accurately predicted the HLA-A and HLA-B alleles for most subjects in the first cohort. The authors suggested that the approach could potentially be extended to other disease states and immunological phenotypes. Compared with equally common non-associated chains, HLA-associated TCR beta chains in a later analysis were more clonally expanded and had lower generation probabilities. A group of highly shared sequence variants was considered likely to be a technical artifact of the sequencing pipeline. Because counts were too low, fewer than 20 rarely observed V segments, including chromosome 9 orphons, were excluded from the earlier analysis of a few hundred of the donors. At a false discovery rate of 0.05, a later analysis linked around 17,000 TCR beta sequences to specific HLA alleles. In vitro tests confirmed that three of the cytomegalovirus-associated TCR beta chains recognize cytomegalovirus antigens. In a later analysis, several top co-occurrence clusters were reported to appear linked to parvovirus B19, influenza, CMV and Epstein-Barr virus. An earlier analysis of approximately 590 of the donors showed that most TCR beta V segments appeared in productive rearrangements either about 87% or about 30% of the time, which broadly matched IMGT annotations. Across donors, most TCR sequences were observed very rarely, whereas some public TCRs were present in many individuals. The presence/absence analyses assumed that sequencing depth was roughly uniform across donors, and that assumption may not be true. Because HLA typing was missing for some donors at each locus, association tests included only the typed subset. The cohort was sequenced for TCR beta chains only, and without alpha or paired-chain data the features that could be detected were limited. Most CMV-associated TCR beta chains appeared to be HLA-restricted in a later analysis, and the HLA associations seemed to be driven largely by CMV exposure. A later genetic analysis associated a missense DCLRE1C variant with V-gene and J-gene trimming of TCR beta chains, and an independent cohort replicated the association. In both the original and validation cohorts, the classifier was reported to diagnose cytomegalovirus status with high specificity and sensitivity.

The CDR3 has 14 amino acids, counting the end cysteine and phenylalanine. The CDR3 DNA has 42 bases and is translated from base 1. V loses 2 bases, J loses 6 bases, and the germline ends lie 10 bases apart. CDR1 SGHDN and CDR2 FVKESK were looked up in the germline V gene. The library was produced with the immunoSEQ multiplex PCR assay. For the multiplex PCR, a mixture combining 60 forward primers for TCR Vbeta segments and 13 reverse primers for TCR Jbeta segments was used. A multiplex PCR assay on genomic DNA amplified the CDR3 region of rearranged TCR beta genes. On the Illumina HiSeq System, the amplified TCR beta libraries were sequenced as 87-base-pair reads. In the source study's methods: A later analysis counted tens of millions of unique TCR beta chains across the 640 or so repertoires, and 9.5 million to 11 million of these chains were shared by at least two donors. To remove PCR and sequencing errors, raw reads were error-corrected and collapsed into unique sequences using a nearest-neighbor algorithm that merged closely related sequences. V, D and J gene segments were assigned by aligning CDR3 sequences to IMGT reference sequences. For a sequence to be retained, at least a six-nucleotide match to both a V gene segment and a J gene segment was required. Rearrangements were classified as productive when the CDR3 lacked stop codons and remained in frame with V and J, and all other rearrangements were classified as non-productive. Following IMGT convention, CDR3 was defined as the stretch from the second conserved V-encoded cysteine up to the conserved J-encoded phenylalanine. In an earlier analysis of roughly 580 of the donors, sequences lacking an unambiguous match to a single V gene segment were excluded. In an earlier analysis of approximately 500 of the donors, a V segment was called functional when productive rearrangements were above 56.7%, and segregating when the standard deviation between donors exceeded 5%. To diagnose cytomegalovirus status from the catalog of TCR beta chain sequences, a statistical classification framework was built. In a later analysis, TCR nucleotide sequences were compared against IMGT/GENE-DB human TR gene sequences so that V and J genes could be assigned. A later analysis assigned CDR3 sequences and most-parsimonious VDJ recombination scenarios with the TCRdist pipeline. In a later analysis, every TCR beta chain was defined by the combination of its CDR3 amino acid sequence and its V-gene family, and reads without a unique V-gene family were dropped. A later analysis removed 592 highly shared, low-generation-probability nucleotide sequences to deal with suspected cross-contamination and a sequencing artifact. In a later analysis, a clonal expansion index for each public chain was calculated from normalized within-repertoire ranks of inferred template counts. In a later analysis, generation probabilities were computed with a VDJ recombination model fitted to out-of-frame rearrangements, and the resulting probabilities were checked against IGoR. A later analysis scored TCR-TCR, TCR-HLA and TCR-CMV co-occurrence with hypergeometric tests, applying a repertoire-size bias correction to TCR pairs. To estimate false discovery rates, a later analysis permuted the HLA or CMV assignments 20 times. In a later analysis, co-occurring TCRs were grouped using DBSCAN, and TCRdist sequence similarity was added for clustering within HLA-allele-positive subsets. Repertoires with fewer than 30,000 or more than 120,000 public chains were left out of co-occurrence clustering, as were about five repertoires with anomalous nucleotide sharing. Not all clones reach the TCRdb copy of this immuneACCESS table, which keeps in-frame sequences only. Checked studies attribute under half of the gap to unresolved V genes and leave the rest unexplained. V and J calls and clone size are given by that table; D and trimming were obtained from the DNA. This sample comprises approximately 160,000 clones, over 70% of them detected only once. Clones ranked in the top ten supply about 5.6% of the sample.

This sequence originates from a man under 40 in good health and CMV-seropositive. The sample taken for sequencing was PBMCs. This chain joins TRBV14 to TRBJ2-2, with the D gene uncertain. The bases read TGTGCCAGCAGCCAACCCCTATATCCCGGGGAGCTGTTTTTT. Its translation is CASSQPLYPGELFF.